The following is a T cell receptor (beta chain) sequence with its context. The antigen is unknown. The entry originates in a study of CD8 T cells in ankylosing spondylitis. Each TCR beta library was made by quantitative 5'-RACE that incorporated molecular barcodes. TCRdb ran MiXCR on the 5' RACE reads and lists one entry per CDR3 protein. The table has about 160,000 distinct CDR3 sequences, around 17% seen once. Study-wide findings and caveats: A number of the motif variants had already been described in reactive arthritis synovial fluid and blood. Ankylosing spondylitis blood appeared to carry a characteristic TCR beta motif of fewer than 10 highly homologous variants.

CDR3 length: 17 amino acids. The germline V gene has CDR1 DFQATT and CDR2 SNEGSKA (reference sequence). V dropped 6 bases and J dropped 2; count of bases not matched to a gene: 12. Material for sequencing was blood, either unsorted or a sorted T cell fraction (not recorded which). The chain couples TRBV20-1 to TRBJ2-1; 11 bases fit TRBD2. The TCR originated in a male donor with ankylosing spondylitis or in good health (not recorded which). The CDR3 spells CSATGLAGIMTYNEQFF. The CDR3 nucleotides are TGCAGTGCCACAGGACTAGCGGGTATAATGACCTACAATGAGCAGTTCTTC.